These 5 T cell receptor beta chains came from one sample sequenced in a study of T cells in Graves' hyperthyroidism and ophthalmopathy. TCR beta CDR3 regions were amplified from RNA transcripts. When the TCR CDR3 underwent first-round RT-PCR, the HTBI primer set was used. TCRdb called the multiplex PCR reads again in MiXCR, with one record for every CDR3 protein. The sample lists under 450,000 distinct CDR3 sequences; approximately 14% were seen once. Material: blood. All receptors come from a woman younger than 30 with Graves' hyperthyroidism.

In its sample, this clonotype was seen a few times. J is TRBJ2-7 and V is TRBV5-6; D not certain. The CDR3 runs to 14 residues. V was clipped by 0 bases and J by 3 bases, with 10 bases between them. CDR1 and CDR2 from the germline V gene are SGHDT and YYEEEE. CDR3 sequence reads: CASSLERSRYEQYF. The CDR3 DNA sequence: TGTGCCAGCAGCTTGGAAAGGTCCCGCTACGAGCAGTACTTC.

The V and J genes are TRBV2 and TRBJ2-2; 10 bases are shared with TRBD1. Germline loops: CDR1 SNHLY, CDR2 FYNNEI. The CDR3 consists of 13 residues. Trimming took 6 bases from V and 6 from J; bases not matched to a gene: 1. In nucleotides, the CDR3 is TGTGCCAGCAGAGACAGGGGGCCCGGGGAGCTGTTTTTT. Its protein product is CASRDRGPGELFF.

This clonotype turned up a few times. CDR3 residues: CASSQNSQADGYTF. The CDR3 DNA sequence: TGTGCCAGCAGCCAAAATTCTCAAGCGGATGGCTACACCTTC. The chain carries TRBV3-1 and TRBJ1-2, with D hard to call. The germline V and J ends were trimmed by 2 bases and 6 bases, with 13 bases remaining between them. Germline values: CDR1 LGHDT, CDR2 YNNKEL (reference sequence). This CDR3 has 14 residues.

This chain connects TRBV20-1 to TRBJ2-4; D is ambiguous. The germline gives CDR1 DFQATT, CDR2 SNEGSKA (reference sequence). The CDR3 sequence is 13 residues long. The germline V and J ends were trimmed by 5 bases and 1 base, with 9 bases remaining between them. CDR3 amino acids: CSAEPPAKNIQYF. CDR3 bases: TGCAGTGCTGAACCCCCGGCCAAAAACATTCAGTACTTC.

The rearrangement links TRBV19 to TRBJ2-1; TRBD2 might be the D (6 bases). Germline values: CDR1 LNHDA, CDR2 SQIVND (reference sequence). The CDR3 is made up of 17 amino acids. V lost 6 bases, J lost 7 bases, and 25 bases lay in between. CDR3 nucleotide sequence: TGTGCCAGTAGAGAGTTCGATAAGACTAGGAGGTTGAATGAGCAGTTCTTC. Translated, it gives CASREFDKTRRLNEQFF.